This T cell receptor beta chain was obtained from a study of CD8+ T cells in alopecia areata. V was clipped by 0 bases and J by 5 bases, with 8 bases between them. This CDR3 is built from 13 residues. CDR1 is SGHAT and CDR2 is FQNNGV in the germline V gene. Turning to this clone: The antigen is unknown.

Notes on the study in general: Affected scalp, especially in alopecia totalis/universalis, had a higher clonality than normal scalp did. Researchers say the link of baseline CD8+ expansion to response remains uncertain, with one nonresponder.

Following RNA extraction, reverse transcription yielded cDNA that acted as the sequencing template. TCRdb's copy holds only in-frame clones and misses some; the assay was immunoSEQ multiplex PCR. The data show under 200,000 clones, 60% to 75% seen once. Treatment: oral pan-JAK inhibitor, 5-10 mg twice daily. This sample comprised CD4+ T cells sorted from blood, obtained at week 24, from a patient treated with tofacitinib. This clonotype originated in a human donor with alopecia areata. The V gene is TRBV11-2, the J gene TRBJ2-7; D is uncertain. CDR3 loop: CASSLDRPDEQYF. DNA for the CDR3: TGTGCCAGCAGCTTAGACAGGCCCGACGAGCAGTACTTC.